The entry below gives a single T cell receptor (beta chain) sequence along with its context. The antigen is undetermined. The data were taken from a study of STAT3 mutations in large granular lymphocyte leukemia. Study observations and caveats: Every T-LGLL patient had at least one immunodominant TCRbeta clonotype.

Sequenced by immunoSEQ multiplex PCR; TCRdb stores in-frame clones only, minus some. Here the sample spans under 2,500 clones, 66% being singletons. Germline V gene lookup returns CDR1 SQVTM and CDR2 ANQGSEA. The CDR3 runs to 11 residues. V lost 8 bases and J 7 bases, leaving 12 bases between the germline ends. The specimen was peripheral blood mononuclear cells. The V and J genes are TRBV29-1 and TRBJ2-1, with TRBD2 as a possible D gene (6 bases). The TCR was taken from a woman in her forties or fifties with T-cell large granular lymphocyte leukemia. Some clones in this sample may be carry-over from other donors' samples. The chain's CDR3 is CSTGDWNEQFF. Here the CDR3 DNA reads TGCAGCACGGGGGATTGGAATGAGCAGTTCTTC.